The present T cell receptor beta chain was sequenced within a study of OX40 agonist ivuxolimab in advanced cancers. The repertoire was sequenced with immunoSEQ multiplex PCR; TCRdb's copy has only in-frame clones and lacks some. The top ten hold 18% of the sample, which has 45,000 or so clones, 88% seen once. V was clipped by 1 base and J by 0 bases; unmatched bases: 3. CDR1 is MDHEN and CDR2 is SYDVKM in the germline V gene. This CDR3 contains 16 residues. The V gene is TRBV28, the J gene TRBJ1-5; 7 bases line up with TRBD1. The source of this sequence is an adult with an advanced solid tumor such as melanoma, head and neck, liver or kidney cancer. The specimen comprised CD4+ or CD8+ T cells sorted from blood, sampled in a trial of the OX40 agonist ivuxolimab. Written as DNA, the CDR3 is TGTGCCAGCAGTTTATACCCAGGGGGTAGCAATCAGCCCCAGCATTTT. Translated: CASSLYPGGSNQPQHF. Full variable domain (remainder filled in from reference TRBV28 and TRBJ1-5): DVKVTQSSRYLVKRTGEKVFLECVQDMDHENMFWYRQDPGLGLRLIYFSYDVKMKEKGDIPEGYSVSREKKERFSLILESASTNQTSMYLCASSLYPGGSNQPQHFGDGTRLSIL.